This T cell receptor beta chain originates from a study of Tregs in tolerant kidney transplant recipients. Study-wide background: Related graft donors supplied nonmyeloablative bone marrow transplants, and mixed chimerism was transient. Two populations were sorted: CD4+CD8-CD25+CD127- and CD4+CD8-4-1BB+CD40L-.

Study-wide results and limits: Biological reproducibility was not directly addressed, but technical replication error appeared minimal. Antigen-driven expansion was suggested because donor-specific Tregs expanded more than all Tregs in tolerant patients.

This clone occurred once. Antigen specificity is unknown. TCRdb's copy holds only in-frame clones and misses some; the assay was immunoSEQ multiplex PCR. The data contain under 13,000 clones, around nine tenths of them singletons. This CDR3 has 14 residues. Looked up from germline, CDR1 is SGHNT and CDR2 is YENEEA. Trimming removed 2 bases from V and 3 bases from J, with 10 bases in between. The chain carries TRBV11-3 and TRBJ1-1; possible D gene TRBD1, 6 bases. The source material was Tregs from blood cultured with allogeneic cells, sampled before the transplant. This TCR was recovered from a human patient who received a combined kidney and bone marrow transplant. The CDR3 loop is CASSLNQGYTEAFF. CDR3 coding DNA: TGTGCCAGCAGCTTAAATCAGGGGTACACTGAAGCTTTCTTT.